This TCR beta chain emerged from a study of T cells in Graves' hyperthyroidism and ophthalmopathy (dated by TCRdb to 2018 to 2020). Background for the entire study: Peripheral blood samples were taken at the time of initial diagnosis, prior to any treatment. To identify TCR V-J signatures that set the groups apart, the researchers used a discovery cohort of 90 to 100 patients, made up of under 45 with Graves' ophthalmopathy and about 55 with stable Graves' hyperthyroidism. Whether ophthalmopathy could be predicted prospectively was tested in an independent validation cohort made up of roughly 19 hyperthyroidism patients plus 17 patients who later progressed to ophthalmopathy. For training and testing, the approximately 92 patients in the discovery cohort were randomly divided in a 7:3 ratio. The study also compared thyroid tissue and blood T-cell repertoires from more than five Graves' hyperthyroidism patients. After blood sampling, hyperthyroidism patients were treated with methimazole at a starting dose of 30 mg daily, and ophthalmopathy patients were treated with high-dose intravenous methylprednisolone. The paper reports TCR Vbeta CDR3 sequencing of roughly 140 peripheral blood samples: approximately 41 ophthalmopathy, fewer than 80 hyperthyroidism and approximately 17 progressor patients.

Graves' hyperthyroidism was defined as stable when no progression to ophthalmopathy occurred over 18 months of follow-up. Hyperthyroidism patients were newly diagnosed, with disease duration under 2 months, and aged 18 to 65 years. The study excluded patients with uncontrolled infections, other autoimmune diseases, pregnancy or lactation. Clinical symptoms, serum thyroxine and TRAb, thyroid ultrasound, and orbital computed tomography formed the basis for the diagnoses. PBMCs were isolated from about 10 ml of fresh peripheral blood by Ficoll-Paque density gradient centrifugation. Total RNA was extracted with Trizol reagent, and quality was checked on an Agilent 2100 Bioanalyzer. Here is what the overall study found, with its caveats: Sample size was not statistically predetermined, and blinding of investigators to group allocation was not performed. Most expanded thyroid clonotypes (frequency above 0.001) were also detected in blood, a finding suggesting that blood repertoires may reflect thyroid immune responses. During validation, the model predicted progression to ophthalmopathy a median of approximately 6.5 months ahead of onset, with roughly 65% sensitivity and around 72% specificity. A model built on a 13 V-J signature distinguished ophthalmopathy from stable hyperthyroidism, reaching 85% to 90% sensitivity and about 81% specificity in cross-validation and 80%/75% in testing.

This clonotype was found many times. There is no known antigen for this receptor. Base qualities are not provided; no much larger clone lies one nucleotide away. The TCR beta CDR3 regions were amplified from RNA transcripts. The first round of RT-PCR for the TCR CDR3 was performed with the HTBI primer set and the Qiagen OneStep RT-PCR kit. Libraries were constructed in a second round of multiplex PCR, after which size selection and purification were carried out. Sequencing of the libraries was done on an Illumina HiSeq2000 using paired-end 100 bp reads. Per the authors' processing: Raw data were processed with SOAPnuke, discarding reads with adapters, uncalled bases, mean Phred below 15, or no exact constant-primer or identifier match. High-quality paired reads were merged with COPE v1.2.5, and unique nucleotide sequences were defined as clonotypes. MiTCR v1.1 was used to align clonotypes to the IMGT TRBV, TRBD and TRBJ reference segments. Only V-J combinations with frequency above 0.0001, covering 99% to 99.2% of repertoires, were analysed. The TCS score was defined as F50 (clonal expansion) divided by E x V (chaos), with BLOSUM62-based TCRdist calculated between CDR3 peptides within each V-J. Welch's t-statistics and random forest reduced fewer than 550 V-J features to about 13, which were used in a naive Bayes classifier (R e1071). TCRdb reprocessing: public reads trimmed at Q25 with fastp, clones called with MiXCR, in-frame beta chains kept. Every CDR3 protein is listed once, alongside the most common genes and DNA of its rows. The V and J calls come from TCRdb's annotation, not from the publication. This sample is represented by some 740,000 distinct CDR3 sequences; about 14% of them were singletons. In total, the top ten clones hold about 9.4% of the sample.

The CDR3 goes from the cysteine to the phenylalanine over 14 residues. Of all the DNA, just the CDR3 is kept, 42 bases in frame from base 1. V has 2 bases trimmed and J has 4 bases trimmed; junction bases matching no gene number 3. Looking up the germline V gene yields CDR1 MNHEY and CDR2 SVGAGI. Source material: blood. The clonotype comes from a woman aged 18-29 years with Graves' hyperthyroidism. The V gene is TRBV6-5 and the J gene is TRBJ1-2; 8 middle bases align to TRBD1. The base sequence is TGTGCCAGCAGTTACGCGGGACAGGTCTATGGCTACACCTTC. Its protein is CASSYAGQVYGYTF.